One sample yielded the 21 T cell receptor beta chains listed below, sequenced in a study of blood T cell repertoires in COVID-19. The data were produced by immunoSEQ multiplex PCR, yet TCRdb's version contains in-frame clones alone and is incomplete. The sample yields about 360,000 clones, approximately 86% seen once. The sequenced sample was peripheral blood. These receptor sequences come from an older woman with COVID-19, enrolled during active disease.

The J gene is TRBJ1-3, the V gene TRBV6-5; D is unresolved. CDR3 length: 13 residues. V was shortened by 10 bases and J by 0 bases, with 10 bases between the two germline ends. Germline CDR1 MNHEY, CDR2 SVGAGI. The CDR3 spells CATRLSSGNTIYF. In DNA form, the CDR3 reads TGTGCCACAAGATTGAGCTCTGGAAACACCATATATTTT.

The CDR3 loop reads CASSAGTNYGYTF. The CDR3 DNA reads as TGCGCCAGCAGCGCCGGGACTAACTATGGCTACACCTTC. The rearrangement joins TRBV5-1 to TRBJ1-2; no definite D call. V shed 4 bases and J shed 0 bases, with 7 bases lying between them. CDR1 is SGHRS, CDR2 YFSETQ, per germline. This CDR3 comprises 13 residues.

This clone showed up just once. The gene calls are TRBV24-1 and TRBJ2-7, with D possibly matching TRBD2 (5 bases). V was clipped by 3 bases and J by 0 bases, with 11 bases between them. The CDR3 is 15 residues long. The V gene's germline CDR1 is KGHDR and CDR2 SFDVKD. CDR3 nucleotide sequence: TGTGCCACCAGTGATGGAGGTTCCAGCTCCTACGAGCAGTACTTC. The encoded protein is CATSDGGSSSYEQYF.

The rearrangement uses TRBV29-1 and TRBJ2-1; 7 bases agree with TRBD2. Per germline, CDR1 SQVTM and CDR2 ANQGSEA. The CDR3 totals 15 residues. Trimming removed 7 bases from V and 0 bases from J; junction bases left unmatched: 9. CDR3 sequence reads: CSATPPSGSYNEQFF. The CDR3, as DNA: TGCAGCGCTACCCCCCCTAGCGGCTCCTACAATGAGCAGTTCTTC.

The gene calls are TRBV7-3 and TRBJ1-6; D is possibly TRBD1 (6 bases). Germline V gene sequence: CDR1 SGHTA, CDR2 FQGTGA. The CDR3 runs 13 residues. The V end was cut by 4 bases, the J end by 7 bases, with 8 bases between. As DNA, the CDR3 is TGTGCCAGCAGCTGGACAGAAAATTCACCCCTCCACTTT. This gives the protein CASSWTENSPLHF.

This sequence joins TRBV18 and TRBJ1-2, with TRBD1 matching 7 bases. CDR1 and CDR2 from the germline V gene are KGHSH and LQKENI. CDR3 length: 16 residues. V lost 3 bases, J lost 1 base, and 8 bases stayed unmatched. CDR3 DNA: TGTGCCAGCTCACCTAATCCGGGACAGCTTAACTATGGCTACACCTTC. It codes for CASSPNPGQLNYGYTF.

The sample holds a few counts of this clone. The V call is TRBV2, the J call TRBJ2-2; 9 bases are a match to TRBD1. The CDR3 runs to 14 residues. V was pared by 6 bases and J by 5 bases, with 4 bases of the junction left unmatched. Germline values: CDR1 SNHLY, CDR2 FYNNEI. CDR3 in amino acids: CASRGQGSTGELFF. For the CDR3, the DNA is TGTGCCAGCAGGGGACAGGGAAGTACCGGGGAGCTGTTTTTT.

The CDR3 here is CASSLLLAGGYNEQFF. The CDR3 DNA sequence: TGTGCCAGCAGCTTGCTTCTAGCGGGGGGCTACAATGAGCAGTTCTTC. This chain uses TRBV5-4 with TRBJ2-1; 11 positions agree with TRBD2. Germline-derived CDR1 and CDR2 are SGHNT and YYREEE (reference sequence). The CDR3 totals 16 residues. V lost 1 base, J lost 3 bases, and 3 bases stayed unmatched.

The chain combines TRBV10-1 with TRBJ2-7; the D gene is possibly TRBD1 (6 bases). The CDR3 consists of 15 residues. V was shortened by 6 bases and J by 2 bases, with 17 bases between the two germline ends. Germline loops: CDR1 WNHNN, CDR2 SYGVQD (reference sequence). The CDR3 DNA is TGCGCCAGCAGCGAGCACCAGGGGACCGCCTACGAGCAGTACTTC. Protein sequence: CASSEHQGTAYEQYF.

CDR3 protein: CASSLASGGGGRDEQFF. For the CDR3, the DNA is TGTGCCAGCAGCTTGGCTAGCGGGGGGGGTGGACGCGATGAGCAGTTCTTC. The chain is built from TRBV5-4 and TRBJ2-1; 12 bases line up with TRBD2. CDR1 and CDR2 from the germline V gene are SGHNT and YYREEE (reference sequence). The length of the CDR3 is 17 residues. With 0 bases clipped from V and 8 bases from J, the junction kept 9 bases outside the gene matches.

The rearrangement joins TRBV5-1 to TRBJ1-5, with TRBD1 matching 7 bases. Losses at the gene ends were 0 bases for V and 4 bases for J; bases not matched to a gene: 7. The CDR3 length is 16 residues. Germline V lookup: CDR1 SGHRS, CDR2 YFSETQ. CDR3 residues: CASSLGFGQENQPQHF. The CDR3 nucleotides read TGCGCCAGCAGCTTGGGATTCGGACAGGAAAATCAGCCCCAGCATTTT.

CDR3 coding DNA: TGTGCCAGCAGCGGGGGGGGCAACTACAATGAGCAGTTCTTC. Its protein product is CASSGGGNYNEQFF. The rearrangement uses TRBV11-1 and TRBJ2-1; a weak D match, TRBD2 (7 bases). CDR3 length: 14 residues. With 5 bases removed from V and 3 bases from J, the gap between germline ends came to 11 bases. In germline, CDR1 is SGHAT, CDR2 FQDESV (reference sequence).

V and J are TRBV5-1 and TRBJ1-1, with no clear D. This CDR3 is built from 15 residues. V was trimmed by 0 bases and J by 3 bases, leaving 12 bases between them. Germline V gene data show CDR1 as SGHRS and CDR2 as YFSETQ. For the CDR3, the DNA is TGCGCCAGCAGCTTGGTCCCCCAGACATACACTGAAGCTTTCTTT. It translates to CASSLVPQTYTEAFF.

The CDR3 protein is CASSLSTSNREQYF. CDR3 coding DNA: TGTGCCAGCAGCTTGTCGACTAGCAATCGAGAGCAGTACTTC. This rearrangement joins TRBV5-4 to TRBJ2-7; TRBD2 agrees at 7 bases. The CDR3 is made up of 14 amino acids. J gave up 7 bases and V 1 base, and 8 bases lay outside the gene matches. The germline CDR1 and CDR2 sequences are SGHNT and YYREEE (reference sequence). The variable domain in full, with the rest retrieved from reference TRBV5-4 and TRBJ2-7, is ETGVTQSPTHLIKTRGQQVTLRCSSQSGHNTVSWYQQALGQGPQFIFQYYREEENGRGNFPPRFSGLQFPNYSSELNVNALELDDSALYLCASSLSTSNREQYFGPGTRLTVT.

The rearrangement joins TRBV2 to TRBJ2-2; tentative D call: TRBD2 (5 bases). CDR1 is SNHLY, CDR2 FYNNEI, per germline. This CDR3 is built from 15 residues. V was clipped by 5 bases and J by 1 base, with 11 bases between them. The chain's CDR3 is CASSRTGGNTGELFF. The CDR3 nucleotides read TGTGCCAGCAGTCGGACTGGAGGGAACACCGGGGAGCTGTTTTTT.

The sample holds one count of this clone. V gene TRBV5-6 combines with J gene TRBJ1-2, with 9 bases matching TRBD1. CDR3 size: 14 residues. In germline, CDR1 is SGHDT, CDR2 YYEEEE. J lost 8 bases, V lost 6 bases, and 11 bases had no gene match. The CDR3 loop reads CASTWGQGFLGYTF. CDR3 in DNA: TGTGCCAGCACCTGGGGACAGGGATTTTTAGGCTACACCTTC.

This chain uses TRBV19 with TRBJ1-2; 9 bases are shared with TRBD1. The CDR3 has 14 amino acids. Germline V gene lookup returns CDR1 LNHDA and CDR2 SQIVND (reference sequence). Trimming cost V 4 bases and J 8 bases; bases outside gene matches: 8. CDR3 sequence reads: CASSTRQGVRGYTF. The DNA of the CDR3 is TGTGCCAGTAGTACTCGACAGGGGGTCCGCGGCTACACCTTC.

This sequence joins TRBV7-8 and TRBJ1-6; the D gene is possibly TRBD1 (5 bases). The germline gives CDR1 SGHVS, CDR2 FQNEAQ. The CDR3 has 14 amino acids. Trimming pared 1 base from V and 8 bases from J, leaving 9 bases between. CDR3 region: CASSLEKGYSPLHF. The CDR3 bases are TGTGCCAGCAGCTTAGAGAAGGGGTATTCACCCCTCCACTTT.

The chain uses TRBV7-9 and TRBJ2-7; 11 bases fit TRBD2. CDR3 length: 19 amino acids. Per germline, CDR1 SEHNR and CDR2 FQNEAQ (reference sequence). Trimming removed 4 bases from V and 2 bases from J; junction bases left unmatched: 16. The CDR3 sequence is CASSSRKRLAGTGAYEQYF. In DNA form, the CDR3 reads TGTGCCAGCAGCTCCCGGAAAAGACTAGCGGGGACCGGGGCCTACGAGCAGTACTTC.

CDR3: CASSLEASGQETQYF. The CDR3 nucleotides are TGCGCCAGCAGCTTGGAGGCTAGCGGCCAAGAGACCCAGTACTTC. The genes are TRBV5-1 and TRBJ2-5; 7 bases agree with TRBD2. This CDR3 spans 15 amino acids. Per germline, CDR1 SGHRS and CDR2 YFSETQ. The trim removed 0 bases at V and 1 base at J, leaving 3 bases unmatched.

The gene calls are TRBV18 and TRBJ2-2, with D tentatively TRBD1 (6 bases). This CDR3 region has 15 residues. Germline CDR1 is KGHSH and CDR2 is LQKENI. Deletions cut 4 bases from V and 1 base from J, with 10 bases between. Here the CDR3 reads CASSQAGENTGELFF. In DNA form, the CDR3 reads TGTGCCAGCTCACAGGCAGGGGAGAACACCGGGGAGCTGTTTTTT.